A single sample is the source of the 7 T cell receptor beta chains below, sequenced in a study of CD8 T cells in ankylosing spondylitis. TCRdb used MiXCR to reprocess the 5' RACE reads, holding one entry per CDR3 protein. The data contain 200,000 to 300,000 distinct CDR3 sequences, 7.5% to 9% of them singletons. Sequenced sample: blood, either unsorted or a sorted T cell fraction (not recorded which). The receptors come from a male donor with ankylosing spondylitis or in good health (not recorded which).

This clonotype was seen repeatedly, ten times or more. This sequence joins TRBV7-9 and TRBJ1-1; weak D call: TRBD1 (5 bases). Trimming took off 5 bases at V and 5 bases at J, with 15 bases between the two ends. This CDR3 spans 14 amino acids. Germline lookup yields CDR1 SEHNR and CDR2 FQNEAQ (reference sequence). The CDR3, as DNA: TGTGCCAGCAGCACAGGCGGGAGGAAGACTGAAGCTTTCTTT. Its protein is CASSTGGRKTEAFF.

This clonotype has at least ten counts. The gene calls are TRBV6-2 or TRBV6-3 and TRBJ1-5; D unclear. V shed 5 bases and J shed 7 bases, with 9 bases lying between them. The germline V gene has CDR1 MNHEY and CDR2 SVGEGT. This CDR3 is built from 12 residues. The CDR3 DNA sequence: TGTGCCAGCAGTCGGTTCATCCAGCCCCAGCATTTT. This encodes CASSRFIQPQHF.

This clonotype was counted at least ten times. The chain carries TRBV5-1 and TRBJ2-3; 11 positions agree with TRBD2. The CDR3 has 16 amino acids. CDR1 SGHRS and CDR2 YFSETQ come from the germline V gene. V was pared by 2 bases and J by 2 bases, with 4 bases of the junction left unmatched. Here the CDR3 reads CASSLPTSGNTDTQYF. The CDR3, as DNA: TGCGCCAGCAGCTTACCGACTAGCGGGAACACAGATACGCAGTATTTT.

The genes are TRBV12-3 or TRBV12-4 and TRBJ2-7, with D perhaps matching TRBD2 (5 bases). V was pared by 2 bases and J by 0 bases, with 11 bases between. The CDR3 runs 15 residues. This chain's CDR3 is CASSLIRESSYEQYF. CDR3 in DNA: TGTGCCAGCAGTTTAATAAGGGAGAGCTCCTACGAGCAGTACTTC.

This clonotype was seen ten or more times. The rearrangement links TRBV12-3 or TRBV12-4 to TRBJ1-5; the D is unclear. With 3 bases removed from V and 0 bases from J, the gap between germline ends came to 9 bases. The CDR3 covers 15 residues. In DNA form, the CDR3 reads TGTGCCAGCAGTTTCTCCGCGGGTAGCAATCAGCCCCAGCATTTT. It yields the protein CASSFSAGSNQPQHF.

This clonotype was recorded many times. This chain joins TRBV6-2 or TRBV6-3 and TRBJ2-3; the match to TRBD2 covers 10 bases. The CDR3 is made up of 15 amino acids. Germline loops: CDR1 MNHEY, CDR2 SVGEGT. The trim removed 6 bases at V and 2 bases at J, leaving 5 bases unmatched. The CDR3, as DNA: TGTGCCAGCAGGAAGACTAGCGGGCTCACAGATACGCAGTATTTT. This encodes CASRKTSGLTDTQYF.

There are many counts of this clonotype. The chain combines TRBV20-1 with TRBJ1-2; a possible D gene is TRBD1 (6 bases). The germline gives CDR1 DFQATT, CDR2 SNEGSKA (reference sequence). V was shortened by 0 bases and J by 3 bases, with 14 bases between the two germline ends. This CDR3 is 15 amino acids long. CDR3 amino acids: CSARDMEGGHYGYTF. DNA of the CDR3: TGCAGTGCTAGAGATATGGAGGGGGGCCACTATGGCTACACCTTC.